This TCR beta chain appears in the sequencing data of a study of glioma-infiltrating T cells after dendritic cell vaccination. Overall study context: Patients received three intradermal dendritic cell vaccine injections at biweekly intervals.

Details on this clone: No antigen is known for it.

Study-level points and caveats: Only a small number of patients had complete blood and tumor samples.

The PCR used 60 V beta and 13 J beta primers. Produced via immunoSEQ multiplex PCR; TCRdb's table is partial and in-frame only. The sample yields tens of thousands of clones, about 80% seen once. Patients had residual fresh-frozen tumor tissue and more than two years of survival data. V lost 5 bases, J lost 4 bases, and 3 bases stayed unmatched. From germline, CDR1 is MNHEY and CDR2 SVGAGI. The CDR3 spans 14 residues. The sample in question was blood, obtained before dendritic cell vaccination. This rearrangement joins TRBV6-5 to TRBJ1-5, with 9 bases identical to TRBD1. The sequence was collected from a human donor with glioblastoma. CDR3 nucleotide sequence: TGTGCCAGCAGTATTGGACAGGGGAATCAGCCCCAGCATTTT. Translation: CASSIGQGNQPQHF.